This TCR beta chain was identified during a study of beta chain features in type 1 diabetes. Turning to this clone: Its antigen remains unknown.

cDNA synthesis used the whole RNA isolate, giving expressed TCRB sequences. Data came from immunoSEQ multiplex PCR; TCRdb stores just in-frame clones and leaves some out. This sample has 65,000 to 100,000 clones, with about a third found just once. Trimming took 3 bases from V and 5 from J; bases not matched to a gene: 9. The CDR3 is made up of 16 amino acids. Germline V gene sequence: CDR1 WNHNN, CDR2 SYGVQD (reference sequence). Only one heparinised blood draw was taken per donor, and its volume averaged around 110 mL. Findings of the study overall: A pattern of fewer insertions and more deletions at VDJ junctions was seen in type 1 diabetes patients. Shorter TCRB CDR3s, moderately but significantly so, marked every one of the four CD4+ subsets in Type 1 diabetes patients.

The sequenced material came from stem cell memory CD4+ T cells from blood. The clonotype originates from a woman between 18 and 30 years old in good health. The chain joins TRBV10-1 to TRBJ2-3; 9 bases are shared with TRBD1. The chain's CDR3 is CASSEDGTGSGDTQYF. CDR3 nucleotide sequence: TGCGCCAGCAGTGAAGATGGGACAGGGAGTGGAGATACGCAGTATTTT.